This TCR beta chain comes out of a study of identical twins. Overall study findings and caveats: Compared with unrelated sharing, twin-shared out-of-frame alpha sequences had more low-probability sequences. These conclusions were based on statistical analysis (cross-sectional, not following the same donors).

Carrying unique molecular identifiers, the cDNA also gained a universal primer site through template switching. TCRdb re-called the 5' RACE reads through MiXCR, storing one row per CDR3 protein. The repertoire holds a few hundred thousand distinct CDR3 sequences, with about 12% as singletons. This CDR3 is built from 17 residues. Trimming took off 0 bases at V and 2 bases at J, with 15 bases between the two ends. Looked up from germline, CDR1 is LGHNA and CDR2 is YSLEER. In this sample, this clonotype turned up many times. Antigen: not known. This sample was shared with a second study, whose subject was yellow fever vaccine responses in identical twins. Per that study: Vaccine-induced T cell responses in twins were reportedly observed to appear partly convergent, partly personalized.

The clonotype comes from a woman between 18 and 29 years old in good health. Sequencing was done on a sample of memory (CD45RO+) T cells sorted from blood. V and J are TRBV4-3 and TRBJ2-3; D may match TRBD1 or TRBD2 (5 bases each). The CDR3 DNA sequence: TGCGCCAGCAGCCAAGATTTCAGGGAGACCTACACAGATACGCAGTATTTT. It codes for CASSQDFRETYTDTQYF.